The T cell receptor (beta chain) under discussion was sequenced for a study of cytomegalovirus exposure and HLA in healthy donors. Findings of the study overall: The study found most TCR sequences rare, yet found some public TCRs in many donors.

These donors were members of the roughly 110-subject validation cohort, a group separate from the roughly 670-subject first cohort. About this clone itself: Its antigen is not identified.

Assay used: immunoSEQ multiplex PCR; TCRdb lists only in-frame clones, some missing. The sample lists about 55,000 clones; around nine tenths were seen once. CDR1 and CDR2 (germline): MNHEY, SMNVEV (reference sequence). V shed 5 bases, J shed 5 bases, and the junction held 24 bases outside the gene matches. This CDR3 spans 20 amino acids. The sequenced material came from PBMCs. V is TRBV27 and J is TRBJ2-5; TRBD2 aligns across 9 bases. This receptor was identified in a man younger than 35 in good health and CMV-seronegative. CDR3 loop: CASSLTEPGTSSRRQETQYF. The CDR3 nucleotides are TGTGCCAGCAGTCTTACCGAACCCGGGACTAGCTCAAGAAGGCAGGAGACCCAGTACTTC.